The sample holds many counts of the clone carrying this T cell receptor beta chain. The antigen is unknown. This sample was included in a study of CD8 T cells in ankylosing spondylitis. The germline gives CDR1 SEHNR, CDR2 FQNEAQ (reference sequence). CDR3 size: 14 residues. V shed 6 bases and J 7 bases; nucleotides not matched to a gene: 8. From the 5' RACE reads, TCRdb called clonotypes with MiXCR, one entry per CDR3 protein. This table holds about 200,000 distinct CDR3 sequences, around 7.9% found once. General observations from the study: In ankylosing spondylitis blood, a motif of eight highly homologous TCR beta variants appeared characteristic. Both synovial fluid and blood in reactive arthritis had previously been reported to carry some motif variants. Disease-associated clonotypes exhibited CD8+ identity and were relatively infrequent in peripheral blood. Disease-linked clones reportedly showed significant enrichment in matched ankylosing spondylitis synovial fluid.

The TCR originated in a male donor with ankylosing spondylitis. The source material was blood, either unsorted or a sorted T cell fraction (not recorded which). The rearrangement links TRBV7-9 to TRBJ1-5, with 8 bases aligning to TRBD1. Here the CDR3 reads CASSHTGGNQPQHF. The DNA of the CDR3 is TGTGCCAGCAGTCACACAGGGGGGAACCAGCCCCAGCATTTT. Filled out from reference TRBV7-9 and TRBJ1-5, the complete variable domain reads DTGVSQNPRHKITKRGQNVTFRCDPISEHNRLYWYRQTLGQGPEFLTYFQNEAQLEKSRLLSDRFSAERPKGSFSTLEIQRTEQGDSAMYLCASSHTGGNQPQHFGDGTRLSIL.